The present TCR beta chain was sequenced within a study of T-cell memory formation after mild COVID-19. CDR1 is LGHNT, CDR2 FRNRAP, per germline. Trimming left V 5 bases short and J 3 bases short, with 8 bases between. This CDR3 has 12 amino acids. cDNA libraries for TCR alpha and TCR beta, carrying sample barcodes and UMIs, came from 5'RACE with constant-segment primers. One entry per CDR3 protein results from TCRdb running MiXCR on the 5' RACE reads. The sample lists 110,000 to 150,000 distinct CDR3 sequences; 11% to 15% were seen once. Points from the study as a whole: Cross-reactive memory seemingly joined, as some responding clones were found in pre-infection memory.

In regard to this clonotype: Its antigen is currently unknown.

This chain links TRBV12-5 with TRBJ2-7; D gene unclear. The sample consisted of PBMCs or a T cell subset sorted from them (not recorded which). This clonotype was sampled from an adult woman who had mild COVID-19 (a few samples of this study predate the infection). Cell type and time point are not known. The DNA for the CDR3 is TGTGCTAGTGGTCCCTCGCTCTACGAGCAGTACTTC. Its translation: CASGPSLYEQYF.